These T cell receptor beta chains were read from a single sample in a study of blood T cell repertoires in COVID-19. TCRdb's table, derived via immunoSEQ multiplex PCR, lists solely in-frame clones and lacks some. Of about 270,000 clones detected, 84% appear once; the ten largest clones hold 7.5% to 9%. The specimen was peripheral blood. The receptors shown here come from a human donor in a cohort sampled during active COVID-19. Each CDR3 is given with its conserved first and last residue. D genes are given only for firm matches. Not every row has a clone size; where given, it reads once, few, many or a size class.

.,TRBD2,TRBV9,TRBJ2-7,CASSAVAGDLIYEQYF,TGTGCCAGCAGCGCGGTAGCGGGAGACCTCATCTACGAGCAGTACTTC
.,.,TRBV3-1/TRBV3-2,TRBJ2-5,CASSQDPSRQETQYF,TGTGCCAGCAGCCAAGACCCATCCCGGCAAGAGACCCAGTACTTC
.,.,TRBV4-1,TRBJ2-1,CASSPTLRSYNEQFF,TGCGCCAGCAGCCCCACCCTGCGTTCCTACAATGAGCAGTTCTTC
once,.,TRBV9,TRBJ2-2,CASSVQQGGTGELFF,TGTGCCAGCAGCGTTCAACAGGGGGGGACCGGGGAGCTGTTTTTT
.,TRBD2,TRBV5-4,TRBJ2-5,CASSLRLAGVGETQYF,TGTGCCAGCAGCTTAAGACTAGCGGGAGTAGGAGAGACCCAGTACTTC
once,.,TRBV19,TRBJ2-3,CASSIDRGADTQYF,TGTGCCAGTAGTATAGACAGGGGTGCAGATACGCAGTATTTT
.,.,TRBV6-5,TRBJ2-3,CASSKAGTDTQYF,TGTGCCAGCAGCAAGGCGGGGACAGATACGCAGTATTTT
.,.,TRBV5-6,TRBJ1-1,CASSGFRWGDTEAFF,TGTGCCAGCAGCGGGTTCCGTTGGGGGGACACTGAAGCTTTCTTT
.,TRBD1,TRBV5-8,TRBJ1-1,CASSGQGAPGTEAFF,TGTGCCAGCAGCGGCCAGGGGGCGCCTGGGACTGAAGCTTTCTTT
few,TRBD1,TRBV5-6,TRBJ2-5,CASSTDRVGETQYF,TGTGCCAGCAGCACGGACAGGGTTGGAGAGACCCAGTACTTC
few,TRBD2,TRBV7-9,TRBJ2-7,CASSNPSGPSYEQYF,TGTGCCAGCAGCAATCCTAGCGGGCCGTCATACGAGCAGTACTTC
.,TRBD2,TRBV5-1,TRBJ2-3,CASSPIRTSGVEDTQYF,TGCGCCAGCAGCCCTATTAGGACTAGCGGGGTAGAGGATACGCAGTATTTT
.,.,TRBV6-5,TRBJ2-7,CASTQGYEQYF,TGTGCCAGCACCCAGGGCTACGAGCAGTACTTC
.,TRBD1,TRBV25-1,TRBJ1-6,CASSDLGQLSSPLHF,TGTGCCAGCAGTGACCTGGGACAGTTGTCCTCACCCCTCCACTTT
once,TRBD1,TRBV19,TRBJ1-2,CASRWTGGSYGYTF,TGTGCCAGTAGATGGACAGGGGGTTCGTATGGCTACACCTTC
once,TRBD1,TRBV5-1,TRBJ2-7,CASSLWQGAYEQYF,TGCGCCAGCAGCTTGTGGCAGGGGGCCTACGAGCAGTACTTC
.,.,TRBV5-1,TRBJ2-3,CASSLPPGTQYF,TGCGCCAGCAGCTTGCCCCCGGGTACGCAGTATTTT
.,TRBD1,TRBV6-5,TRBJ1-1,CARPIQGGNTEAFF,TGTGCCCGACCGATACAGGGGGGGAACACTGAAGCTTTCTTT
.,.,TRBV28,TRBJ2-4,CASSLSFGLALAKNIQYF,TGTGCCAGCAGTTTATCTTTCGGTCTAGCTTTAGCCAAAAACATTCAGTACTTC
.,.,TRBV27,TRBJ1-5,CASSKRGLLNQPQHF,TGTGCCAGCAGCAAAAGAGGGTTACTAAATCAGCCCCAGCATTTT
once,TRBD1,TRBV3-1/TRBV3-2,TRBJ2-7,CASSQAPTGGPFF,TGTGCCAGCAGCCAAGCTCCTACAGGGGGCCCCTTCTTC
.,.,TRBV24-1,TRBJ2-5,CATSDGAQETQYF,TGTGCCACCAGTGATGGAGCTCAAGAGACCCAGTACTTC
.,.,TRBV7-9,TRBJ2-2,CASSSTGQPNTGELFF,TGTGCCAGCAGTTCAACGGGACAACCGAACACCGGGGAGCTGTTTTTT
few,.,TRBV2,TRBJ1-3,CASSEAIANSMANTIYF,TGTGCCAGCAGTGAAGCTATAGCGAACAGCATGGCAAACACCATATATTTT
.,TRBD2,TRBV7-2,TRBJ2-3,CASSSASGLTDTQYF,TGTGCCAGCAGCTCGGCTAGCGGGCTCACAGATACGCAGTATTTT
.,.,TRBV6-2/TRBV6-3,TRBJ2-7,CASSYDRGEQYF,TGTGCCAGCAGTTATGATCGGGGCGAGCAGTACTTC
.,TRBD1,TRBV5-5,TRBJ1-1,CASSLARWGQGSRNTEAFF,TGTGCCAGCAGCTTGGCTAGGTGGGGACAGGGCTCAAGGAACACTGAAGCTTTCTTT
.,TRBD2,TRBV10-1,TRBJ2-1,CASSDGGGAGNEQFF,TGCGCCAGCAGTGATGGCGGGGGGGCTGGTAATGAGCAGTTCTTC
.,TRBD1,TRBV12-5,TRBJ2-3,CASGTGQGTDTQYF,TGTGCTAGTGGCACCGGACAGGGCACAGATACGCAGTATTTT
.,.,TRBV7-2,TRBJ1-4,CASSLSDSRNEKLFF,TGTGCCAGCAGCTTATCCGACAGCCGTAATGAAAAACTGTTTTTT
.,TRBD2,TRBV14,TRBJ2-5,CASSREGPTPKETQYF,TGTGCCAGCAGCCGGGAGGGACCCACTCCCAAAGAGACCCAGTACTTC
.,.,TRBV4-2,TRBJ1-4,CASSQDGREEFF,TGTGCCAGCAGCCAAGATGGCAGGGAAGAGTTTTTT
.,.,TRBV2,TRBJ2-2,CASTVENANTGELFF,TGTGCCAGCACCGTAGAAAACGCGAACACCGGGGAGCTGTTTTTT
.,.,TRBV20-1,TRBJ1-1,CSARGRFEAFF,TGCAGTGCCCGGGGGAGGTTTGAAGCTTTCTTT
.,.,TRBV6-5,TRBJ1-1,CASSFRGENTEAFF,TGTGCCAGCAGTTTCCGCGGGGAAAACACTGAAGCTTTCTTT
few,TRBD2,TRBV28,TRBJ2-1,CASYRPGGEQFF,TGTGCCAGCTACCGGCCGGGGGGTGAGCAGTTCTTC
.,.,TRBV3-1/TRBV3-2,TRBJ1-5,CASSQAGGNQPQHF,TGTGCCAGCAGCCAAGCAGGGGGCAATCAGCCCCAGCATTTT
.,.,TRBV6-5,TRBJ2-5,CASYRLGGYETQYF,TGTGCCAGCTACCGACTAGGAGGGTACGAGACCCAGTACTTC
.,.,TRBV7-2,TRBJ2-1,CASSLQGGSYNEQFF,TGTGCCAGCAGCTTACAAGGCGGCTCCTACAATGAGCAGTTCTTC
.,.,TRBV7-9,TRBJ2-7,CASTVTGGYEQYF,TGTGCCAGCACCGTCACCGGGGGCTACGAGCAGTACTTC
.,.,TRBV5-6,TRBJ1-1,CASSFVRGFDAEAFF,TGTGCCAGCAGCTTCGTGAGAGGGTTTGATGCTGAAGCTTTCTTT
.,.,TRBV11-2,TRBJ2-1,CASSYIPGGEQFF,TGTGCCAGCAGCTACATCCCCGGAGGAGAGCAGTTCTTC
.,.,TRBV27,TRBJ1-6,CASSLSSVRDNLNNSPLHF,TGTGCCAGCAGTTTATCTTCGGTCCGGGATAATCTCAATAATTCACCCCTCCACTTT
.,.,TRBV5-1,TRBJ2-1,CASSDGAFSYNEQFF,TGCGCCAGCAGCGATGGGGCTTTTTCCTACAATGAGCAGTTCTTC
.,TRBD2,TRBV27,TRBJ2-3,CASSRLAGASTDTQYF,TGTGCCAGCAGTAGGCTAGCGGGGGCTAGCACAGATACGCAGTATTTT
.,TRBD2,TRBV3-1/TRBV3-2,TRBJ2-3,CASSQSVLKGAGAPDTQYF,TGTGCCAGCAGCCAATCGGTTTTAAAAGGGGCGGGAGCCCCAGATACGCAGTATTTT
.,.,TRBV28,TRBJ2-7,CAINAGHTYEQYF,TGTGCCATAAACGCCGGACATACCTACGAGCAGTACTTC
.,TRBD2,TRBV7-9,TRBJ2-1,CASSLALGSGSLGYNEQFF,TGTGCCAGCAGCTTAGCGCTAGGTAGCGGGAGCCTAGGGTACAATGAGCAGTTCTTC
.,.,TRBV29-1,TRBJ1-1,CSGRYGGLGTEAFF,TGCAGCGGTCGATACGGGGGGTTGGGCACTGAAGCTTTCTTT
.,TRBD1,TRBV18,TRBJ2-2,CASSPAGQGVTGELFF,TGTGCCAGCTCACCGGCCGGACAGGGGGTCACCGGGGAGCTGTTTTTT